At least ten counts were recorded for the clone carrying this T cell receptor (beta chain). Its cognate antigen is unknown. The data were obtained in a study of Graves' ophthalmopathy and Graves' hyperthyroidism. Points from the study as a whole: Blood repertoires reportedly contained most expanded thyroid clonotypes above 0.001 frequency. As the model predicted ophthalmopathy progression, it achieved a sensitivity of approximately 65% and a specificity of around 72%.

Amplified material comprised TCR beta CDR3 regions derived from RNA transcripts. First-round RT-PCR with HTBI primers preceded a second-round multiplex PCR. TCRdb passed the multiplex PCR reads through MiXCR, listing each CDR3 protein once. The sample includes more than 1,000,000 distinct CDR3 sequences, 35% to 40% of them seen just once. Hyperthyroidism patients had new diagnoses, durations under 2 months, and ages of 18 to 65. Clinicians diagnosed using symptoms, serum thyroxine, TRAb, thyroid ultrasound and orbital computed tomography. This CDR3 has 11 amino acids. Deletions cut 6 bases from V and 7 bases from J, with 12 bases between. Per the germline V gene, CDR1 is DFQATT and CDR2 is SNEGSKA (reference sequence).

The sequencing sample was made of peripheral blood or thyroid tissue (not recorded which). The chain uses TRBV20-1 and TRBJ2-5, with a tentative D call TRBD2 (5 bases). The source is an adult man with Graves' hyperthyroidism. CDR3 DNA: TGCAGTGCGCCCCCGGGATCGACCCAGTACTTC. The encoded protein is CSAPPGSTQYF.